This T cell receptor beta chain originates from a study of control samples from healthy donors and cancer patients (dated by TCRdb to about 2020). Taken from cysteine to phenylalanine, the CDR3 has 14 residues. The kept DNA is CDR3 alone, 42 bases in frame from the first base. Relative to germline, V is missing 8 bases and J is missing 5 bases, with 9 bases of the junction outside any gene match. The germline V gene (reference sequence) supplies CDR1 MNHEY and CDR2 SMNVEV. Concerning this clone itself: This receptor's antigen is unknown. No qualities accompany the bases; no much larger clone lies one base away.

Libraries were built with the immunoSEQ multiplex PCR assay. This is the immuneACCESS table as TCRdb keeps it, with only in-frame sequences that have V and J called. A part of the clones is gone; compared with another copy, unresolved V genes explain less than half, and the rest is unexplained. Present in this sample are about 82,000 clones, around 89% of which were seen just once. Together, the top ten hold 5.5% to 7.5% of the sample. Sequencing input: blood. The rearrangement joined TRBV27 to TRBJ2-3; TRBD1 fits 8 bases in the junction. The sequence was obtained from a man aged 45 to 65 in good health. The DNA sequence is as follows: TGTGCCAGCTCAACAGGGGGGTTTATAGATACGCAGTATTTT. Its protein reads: CASSTGGFIDTQYF.